This T cell receptor beta chain came from a study of memory CD4+ T cells and cytomegalovirus serostatus. Study as a whole: Donors were healthy Belgian adults, 9 or 10 CMV seropositive and under 30 seronegative.

Clones were read by immunoSEQ multiplex PCR, and TCRdb kept only the in-frame ones, dropping some. Of approximately 63,000 clones in the sample, around 82% were seen once. The sort gate was single viable CD3+CD4+CD8-CD45RO+ cells for memory CD4+ T cells. Trimming stripped 0 bases from V and 6 bases from J, with 9 bases between. Germline V lookup: CDR1 KGHSH, CDR2 LQKENI. The CDR3 contains 13 residues. The chain joins TRBV18 to TRBJ2-7; no definite D call. The specimen sequenced was memory CD4+ T cells from blood. The receptor's source is an adult in good health and CMV-seronegative. Some clones in this sample may be carry-over from other donors' samples. This chain's CDR3 is CASSPPRFGEQYF. In DNA, the CDR3 is TGTGCCAGCTCACCACCAAGATTTGGCGAGCAGTACTTC.